This T cell receptor (beta chain) was retrieved from a study of T cells in severe cutaneous drug reactions (dated by TCRdb to the late 2010s). Background on the whole study: Between about 2010 and 2018, patients were recruited from Taiwan, Thailand and a European registry network. The study combined bulk TCR sequencing with single-cell sequencing, quantitative PCR validation, functional assays and transgenic mouse experiments. Blister fluids/cells, PBMC and other biological samples were taken from patients in the acute stage or the recovery stage. Assignment of the culprit drug relied on both the Naranjo algorithm and the ALDEN drug causality algorithm. To build the libraries, iRepertoire multiplex PCR was used, and the authors pointed to a comparison in which iRepertoire and 5' RACE methods, with or without UMI, captured abundant clonotypes similarly. Only patients with a probable or definite SJS/TEN or DRESS diagnosis by RegiSCAR criteria were enrolled. General findings and caveats noted by the study authors: According to the authors, further study is still needed to determine whether the public TCR generalizes to SJS/TEN caused by other drugs. CBZ-SJS/TEN patients showed strongly increased TRBV12-4 usage, with an average of about 30% in blister cells and approximately 5% in PBMC. All seven CBZ-SJS/TEN blister samples contained a public TCRbeta CDR3 (mean approximately 15%), which was undetectable or scarce in tolerant-control and healthy-donor PBMC.

For CDR1 and CDR2, the germline V gene (reference sequence) lists DFQATT and SNEGSKA. Spanning cysteine to phenylalanine, the CDR3 consists of 15 amino acids. The entry carries no DNA sequence. For both bulk and single-cell sequencing, libraries were prepared with the iRepertoire multiplex PCR system using TCR subtype-specific primers. Multiplex PCR with primers targeting V, D and J gene regions was used to generate bulk TCR beta libraries. Approximately 95-550 ng of RNA per sample was used as input for bulk TCR library preparation. An Illumina MiSeq was used to sequence bulk TCR beta amplicons. As for the original processing: Quality control steps removed sample misassignments and low-quality sequencing reads. The amino acids lying between the V-gene Y[YFLI]C motif and the J-segment [FW]GXGT motif were defined as CDR3. CDR3 clonotypes and TRBV and TRBJ gene assignments were based on the IMGT database. TRBV expression in each sample was normalized to the mean of the same gene in PBMC from 44 healthy donors. With the reads reprocessed by TCRdb, a single entry stands for each CDR3 protein sequence and no DNA is reported. The V and J calls were determined by TCRdb, not by the authors. The table for this sample records fewer than 10,000 distinct CDR3 sequences. In total, the top ten clones hold about 24% of the sample.

Sequencing was performed on donors who were patients with carbamazepine-induced Stevens-Johnson syndrome or toxic epidermal necrolysis (CBZ-SJS/TEN). Patients with drug-induced severe cutaneous adverse reactions had T cell receptor repertoires profiled by next-generation sequencing to look for drug-specific clonotypes. RNA was isolated either from blister cells of skin lesions or from peripheral blood mononuclear cells. Comments on this clonotype: This receptor's antigen is unknown.

Recombination connected TRBV20-1 to TRBJ2-2; TCRdb proposes TRBD1, but this gene call is untestable without DNA. Input material: cells from a skin blister. The cell subset or site label on this specimen signifies: unsorted cells from skin lesion blisters. This receptor was obtained from a human donor with a severe cutaneous adverse drug reaction. The CDR3 protein: CSASPRDRYTGELFF.